The 9 T cell receptor beta chains presented below share a single source sample, sequenced in a study of OX40 agonist ivuxolimab in advanced cancers. Data came from immunoSEQ multiplex PCR; TCRdb stores just in-frame clones and leaves some out. The sample includes about 83,000 clones, approximately 84% of them seen just once. The sample was CD4+ or CD8+ T cells sorted from blood, taken in a trial of the OX40 agonist ivuxolimab. The receptor set was obtained from an adult with an advanced solid tumor such as melanoma, head and neck, liver or kidney cancer.

CDR3 amino acids: CASKGGTSASYEQYF. CDR3 coding DNA: TGTGCCAGCAAGGGGGGGACTAGCGCCTCCTACGAGCAGTACTTC. This sequence joins TRBV2 and TRBJ2-7, with 10 bases that match TRBD2. Germline CDR1 reads SNHLY; CDR2 reads FYNNEI. J lost 0 bases, V lost 7 bases, and 6 bases had no gene match. The length of the CDR3 is 15 residues.

The rearrangement uses TRBV6-5 and TRBJ1-4; D is unclear. This CDR3 contains 14 residues. The germline V gene has CDR1 MNHEY and CDR2 SVGAGI. Trimming left V 4 bases short and J 3 bases short, with 9 bases between. CDR3 DNA: TGTGCCAGCAGTTGGCGCCATCCTAATGAAAAACTGTTTTTT. This encodes CASSWRHPNEKLFF.

In nucleotides, the CDR3 is TGTGCCAGCAGCTTAGGAAGACTAGTGGGGCAGTATTTT. It encodes CASSLGRLVGQYF. This chain connects TRBV7-2 to TRBJ2-3; TRBD2 might be the D (6 bases). There are 13 residues in the CDR3. V lost 1 base and J lost 11, with 13 bases in between. Germline V gene sequence: CDR1 SGHTA, CDR2 FQGNSA.

This chain links TRBV19 with TRBJ1-1; D unresolved. CDR1 and CDR2 (germline): LNHDA, SQIVND (reference sequence). This CDR3 is 13 amino acids long. Deletions cut 3 bases from V and 1 base from J, with 6 bases between. CDR3 bases: TGTGCCAGTAGTATTAAAAAGAACACTGAAGCTTTCTTT. This gives the protein CASSIKKNTEAFF.

The rearrangement joins TRBV6-5 to TRBJ1-1, with a possible D match to TRBD1 (5 bases). Trimming left V 0 bases short and J 2 bases short, with 10 bases between. The length of the CDR3 is 15 residues. Looked up from germline, CDR1 is MNHEY and CDR2 is SVGAGI. CDR3 DNA sequence: TGTGCCAGCAGTTACTCGCGACAGCTTAACACTGAAGCTTTCTTT. Encoded protein: CASSYSRQLNTEAFF.

This clone was recorded only once. The chain recombines TRBV9 with TRBJ1-2; D is unresolved. Germline CDR1 SGDLS, CDR2 YYNGEE. There are 14 residues in the CDR3. V lost 2 bases to trimming and J lost 8 bases, with 16 bases between them. CDR3 region: CASSVAVTKNGYTF. As DNA, the CDR3 is TGTGCCAGCAGCGTTGCGGTGACAAAGAACGGCTACACCTTC.

This chain uses TRBV5-1 with TRBJ1-4; possible D gene TRBD1, 6 bases. Germline assignment: CDR1 SGHRS and CDR2 YFSETQ. The CDR3 is 16 amino acids. Trimming left V 0 bases short and J 3 bases short, with 12 bases between. CDR3 region: CASSLEFGTPNEKLFF. For the CDR3, the DNA is TGCGCCAGCAGCTTGGAATTTGGGACACCTAATGAAAAACTGTTTTTT.

This clone was recorded once. J is TRBJ1-1 and V is TRBV7-8; 10 bases line up with TRBD1. V lost 5 bases to trimming and J lost 0 bases; unmatched junction nucleotides: 12. The CDR3 has 18 amino acids. Per the germline V gene, CDR1 is SGHVS and CDR2 is FQNEAQ. The CDR3 loop is CASSASTGGALMNTEAFF. As DNA, the CDR3 is TGTGCCAGCAGCGCCTCGACAGGGGGCGCGTTGATGAACACTGAAGCTTTCTTT.

This chain links TRBV5-4 with TRBJ1-4, with D possibly matching TRBD1 (5 bases). The CDR3 loop spans 16 amino acids. CDR1 is SGHNT and CDR2 is YYREEE in the germline V gene (reference sequence). V lost 3 bases, J lost 5 bases, and 17 bases lay in between. DNA for the CDR3: TGTGCCAGCAGCTCCAAATCCGGGACCGACAATGAAAAACTGTTTTTT. Protein product: CASSSKSGTDNEKLFF.